The entry below describes one T cell receptor beta chain. What it binds is unknown. Original methodology: ImmunoSEQ only sent back junction sequences with no quality scores, so filtering was done differently. Clones were sequenced by immunoSEQ multiplex PCR, and TCRdb holds only the in-frame ones, with some missing. For V, J and clone size, that table is used; D and trimming come from the DNA. The data hold a few million clones, with roughly 95% observed a single time. Germline loops: CDR1 SEHNR, CDR2 FQNEAQ (reference sequence). The CDR3 loop spans 14 amino acids. The V segment lost 7 bases and the J segment 7 bases; nucleotides outside the gene matches: 12. The data are from a study of shared clonotypes between healthy human individuals. Study results and limitations: Naive subsets usually exceeded memory subsets in estimated richness. Genetic and exposure-history diversity was limited by the small donor number.

The source of this sequence is a man aged 18 to 29 in good health. Material: naive CD4+ T cells sorted from blood. Subset meaning: CD45RA+ positively selected. The gene calls are TRBV7-9 and TRBJ2-7, with 8 nucleotides matching TRBD2. The DNA of the CDR3 is TGTGCCAGCACCCTCTCTCAGACTAGCGTGGAGCAGTACTTC. This encodes CASTLSQTSVEQYF.